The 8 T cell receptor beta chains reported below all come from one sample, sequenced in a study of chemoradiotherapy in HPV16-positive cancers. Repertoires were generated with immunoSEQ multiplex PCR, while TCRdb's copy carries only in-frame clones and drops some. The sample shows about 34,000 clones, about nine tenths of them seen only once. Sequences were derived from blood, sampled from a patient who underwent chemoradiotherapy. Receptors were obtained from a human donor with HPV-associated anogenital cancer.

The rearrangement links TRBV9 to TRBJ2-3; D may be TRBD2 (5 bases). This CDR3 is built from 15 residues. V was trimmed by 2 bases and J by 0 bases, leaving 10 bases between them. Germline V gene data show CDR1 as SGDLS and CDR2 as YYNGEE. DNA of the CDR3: TGTGCCAGCAGCGTTGGGCGGGCGAGCACAGATACGCAGTATTTT. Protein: CASSVGRASTDTQYF.

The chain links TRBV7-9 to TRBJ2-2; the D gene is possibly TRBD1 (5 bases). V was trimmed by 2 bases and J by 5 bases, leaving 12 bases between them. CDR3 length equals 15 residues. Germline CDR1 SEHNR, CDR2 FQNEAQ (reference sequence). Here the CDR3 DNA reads TGTGCCAGCAGCTTAACCAGGGTCGGGACCGGGGAGCTGTTTTTT. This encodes CASSLTRVGTGELFF.

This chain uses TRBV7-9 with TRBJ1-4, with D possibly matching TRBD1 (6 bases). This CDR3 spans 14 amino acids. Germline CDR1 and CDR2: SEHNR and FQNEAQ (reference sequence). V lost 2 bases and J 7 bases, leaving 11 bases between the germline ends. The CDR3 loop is CASSLMGGREKLFF. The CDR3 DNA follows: TGTGCCAGCAGCTTAATGGGGGGCCGTGAAAAACTGTTTTTT.

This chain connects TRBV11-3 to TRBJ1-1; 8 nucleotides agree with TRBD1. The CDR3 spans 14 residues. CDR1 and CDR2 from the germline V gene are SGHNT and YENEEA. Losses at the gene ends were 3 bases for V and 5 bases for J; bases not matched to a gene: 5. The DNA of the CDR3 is TGTGCCAGCAGCTTCAGGGGGCTGGGGACTGAAGCTTTCTTT. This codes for CASSFRGLGTEAFF. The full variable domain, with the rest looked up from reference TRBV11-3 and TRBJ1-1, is EAGVVQSPRYKIIEKKQPVAFWCNPISGHNTLYWYLQNLGQGPELLIRYENEEAVDDSQLPKDRFSAERLKGVDSTLKIQPAELGDSAVYLCASSFRGLGTEAFFGQGTRLTVV.

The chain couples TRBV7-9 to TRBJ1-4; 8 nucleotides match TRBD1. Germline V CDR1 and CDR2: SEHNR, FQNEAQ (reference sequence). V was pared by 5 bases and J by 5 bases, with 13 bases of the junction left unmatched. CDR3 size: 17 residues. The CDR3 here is CASSDRSAGQANEKLFF. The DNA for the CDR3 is TGTGCCAGCAGCGATCGGTCCGCGGGACAGGCAAATGAAAAACTGTTTTTT.

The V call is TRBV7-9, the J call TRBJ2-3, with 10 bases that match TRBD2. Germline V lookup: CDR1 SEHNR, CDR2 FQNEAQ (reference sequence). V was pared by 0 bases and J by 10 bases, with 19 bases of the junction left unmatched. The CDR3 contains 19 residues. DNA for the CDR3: TGTGCCAGCAGCTTAGCCTATCGCTTAGCGGGGGGCTGGGGCTCTGCGCAGTATTTT. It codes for CASSLAYRLAGGWGSAQYF.

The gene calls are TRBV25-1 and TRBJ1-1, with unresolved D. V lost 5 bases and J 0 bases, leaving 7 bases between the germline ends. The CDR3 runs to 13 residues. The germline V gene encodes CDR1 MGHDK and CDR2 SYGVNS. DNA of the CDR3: TGTGCCAGCAGTTTTGGGATGAACACTGAAGCTTTCTTT. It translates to CASSFGMNTEAFF.

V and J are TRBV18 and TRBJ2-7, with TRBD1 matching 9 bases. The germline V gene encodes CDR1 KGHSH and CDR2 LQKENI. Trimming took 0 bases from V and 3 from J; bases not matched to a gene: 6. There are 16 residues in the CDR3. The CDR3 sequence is CASSPPIQGAFYEQYF. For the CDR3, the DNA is TGTGCCAGCTCACCACCGATACAGGGGGCCTTCTACGAGCAGTACTTC.